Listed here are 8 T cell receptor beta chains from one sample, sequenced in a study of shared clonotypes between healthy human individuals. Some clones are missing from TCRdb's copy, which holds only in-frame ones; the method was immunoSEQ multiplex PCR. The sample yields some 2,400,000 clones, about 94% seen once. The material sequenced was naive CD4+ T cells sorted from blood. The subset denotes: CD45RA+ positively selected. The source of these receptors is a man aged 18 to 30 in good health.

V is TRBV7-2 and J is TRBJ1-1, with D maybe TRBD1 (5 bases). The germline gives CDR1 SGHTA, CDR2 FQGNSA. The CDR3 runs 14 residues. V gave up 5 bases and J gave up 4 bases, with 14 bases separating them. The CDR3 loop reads CASSSDRGRTEAFF. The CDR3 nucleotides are TGTGCCAGCAGCAGCGACAGAGGTCGCACTGAAGCTTTCTTT.

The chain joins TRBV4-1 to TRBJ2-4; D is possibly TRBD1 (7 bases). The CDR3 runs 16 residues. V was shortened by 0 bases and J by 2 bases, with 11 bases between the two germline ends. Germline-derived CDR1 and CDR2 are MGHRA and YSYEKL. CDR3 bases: TGCGCCAGCAGCCAAGAGGGGGGACAGCCCAAAAACATTCAGTACTTC. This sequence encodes CASSQEGGQPKNIQYF.

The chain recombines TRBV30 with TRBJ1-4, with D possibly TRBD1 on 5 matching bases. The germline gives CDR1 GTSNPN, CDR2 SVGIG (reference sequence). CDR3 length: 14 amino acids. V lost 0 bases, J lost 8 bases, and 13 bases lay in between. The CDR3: CAWSVLGVGEKLFF. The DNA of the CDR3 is TGTGCCTGGAGTGTACTGGGGGTGGGAGAAAAACTGTTTTTT.

This CDR3 reads CASSPPRGERYGYTF. In DNA, the CDR3 is TGTGCCAGTAGTCCGCCTAGGGGGGAGCGCTATGGCTACACCTTC. The chain carries TRBV19 and TRBJ1-2, with a possible D match to TRBD1 (6 bases). Between the trimmed V and J ends, which lost 5 bases and 4 bases, there was a span of 17 bases. The CDR3 is 15 residues long. Germline V gene sequence: CDR1 LNHDA, CDR2 SQIVND (reference sequence).

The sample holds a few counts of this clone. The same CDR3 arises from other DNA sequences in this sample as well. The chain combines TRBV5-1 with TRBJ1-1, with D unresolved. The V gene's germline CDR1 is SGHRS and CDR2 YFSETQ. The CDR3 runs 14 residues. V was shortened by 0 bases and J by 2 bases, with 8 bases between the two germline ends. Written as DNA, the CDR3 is TGCGCCAGCAGCTTGGGGCCCGGAAACACTGAAGCTTTCTTT. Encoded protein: CASSLGPGNTEAFF.

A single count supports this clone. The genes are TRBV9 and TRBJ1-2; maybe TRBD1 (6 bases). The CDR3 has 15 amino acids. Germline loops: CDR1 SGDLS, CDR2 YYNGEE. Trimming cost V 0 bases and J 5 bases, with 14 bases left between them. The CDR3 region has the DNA TGTGCCAGCAGCGTAGCTCTCGGGACACCTTATGGCTACACCTTC. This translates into CASSVALGTPYGYTF. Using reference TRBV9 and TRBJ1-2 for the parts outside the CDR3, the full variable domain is DSGVTQTPKHLITATGQRVTLRCSPRSGDLSVYWYQQSLDQGLQFLIQYYNGEERAKGNILERFSAQQFPDLHSELNLSSLELGDSALYFCASSVALGTPYGYTFGSGTRLTVV.

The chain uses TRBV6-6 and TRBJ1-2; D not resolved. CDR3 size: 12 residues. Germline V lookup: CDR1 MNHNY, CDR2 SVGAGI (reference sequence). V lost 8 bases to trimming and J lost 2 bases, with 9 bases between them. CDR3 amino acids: CASRPANYGYTF. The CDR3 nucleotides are TGTGCCAGCCGTCCGGCAAACTATGGCTACACCTTC.

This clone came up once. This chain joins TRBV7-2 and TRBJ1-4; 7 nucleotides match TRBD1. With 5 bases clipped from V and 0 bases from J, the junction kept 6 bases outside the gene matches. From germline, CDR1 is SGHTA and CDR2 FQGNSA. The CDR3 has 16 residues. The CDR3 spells CASSRRQGATNEKLFF. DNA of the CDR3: TGTGCCAGCAGCCGCAGACAGGGTGCAACTAATGAAAAACTGTTTTTT.